The clone carrying this TCR beta chain was observed many times. The antigen remains undetermined. Preparation of the TCRbeta library used unique molecular identifiers. TCRdb processed the PCR reads anew with MiXCR; each CDR3 protein has one entry. The profile shows 210,000 or so distinct CDR3 sequences, roughly a tenth of them singletons. This record belongs to a study of T-cell reconstitution after alpha-beta-depleted transplantation in children. Study-wide points: Newly produced T cells mostly accounted for T-cell counts and diversity one year post-transplant. About two months after transplant, alpha-beta T cells reportedly came from several hundred expanded graft clones.

The CDR3 is 13 residues long. The germline V gene encodes CDR1 LNHNV and CDR2 YYDKDF (reference sequence). Trimming pared 8 bases from V and 2 bases from J, leaving 9 bases between. This TCR was recovered from a child less than two years old with acute myeloid leukemia, due to receive a stem cell transplant. The genes are TRBV15 and TRBJ2-2, with a tentative D call TRBD1 (5 bases). The material sequenced was PBMCs, taken before TCRalphabeta/CD19-depleted stem cell transplant. CDR3 in amino acids: CATGQGNTGELFF. DNA of the CDR3: TGTGCCACCGGTCAGGGTAACACCGGGGAGCTGTTTTTT.